This T cell receptor (beta chain) was retrieved from a study of T cells in Graves' hyperthyroidism and ophthalmopathy. Study-wide results and limits: Blood samples included most of the expanded thyroid clonotypes exceeding 0.001.

Regarding this clonotype: Its antigen is unidentified.

It was RNA transcripts that yielded the amplified TCR beta CDR3 regions. When the TCR CDR3 underwent first-round RT-PCR, the HTBI primer set was used. From the multiplex PCR reads, TCRdb called clonotypes with MiXCR, one entry per CDR3 protein. Here the sample spans 500,000 to 600,000 distinct CDR3 sequences, roughly a sixth being singletons. Patients having uncontrolled infection, another autoimmune disease, pregnancy or lactation were not included. The germline V gene encodes CDR1 SGHNT and CDR2 YYREEE (reference sequence). The CDR3 has 15 residues. V lost 3 bases and J lost 3, with 15 bases in between.

This TCR was recovered from a woman aged 18-30 years with Graves' hyperthyroidism. Specimen: blood. The chain recombines TRBV5-4 with TRBJ1-2, with D maybe TRBD1 (5 bases). The CDR3 here is CASSSNRDGDYGYTF. As DNA, the CDR3 is TGTGCCAGCAGCTCGAACCGGGACGGTGACTATGGCTACACCTTC.